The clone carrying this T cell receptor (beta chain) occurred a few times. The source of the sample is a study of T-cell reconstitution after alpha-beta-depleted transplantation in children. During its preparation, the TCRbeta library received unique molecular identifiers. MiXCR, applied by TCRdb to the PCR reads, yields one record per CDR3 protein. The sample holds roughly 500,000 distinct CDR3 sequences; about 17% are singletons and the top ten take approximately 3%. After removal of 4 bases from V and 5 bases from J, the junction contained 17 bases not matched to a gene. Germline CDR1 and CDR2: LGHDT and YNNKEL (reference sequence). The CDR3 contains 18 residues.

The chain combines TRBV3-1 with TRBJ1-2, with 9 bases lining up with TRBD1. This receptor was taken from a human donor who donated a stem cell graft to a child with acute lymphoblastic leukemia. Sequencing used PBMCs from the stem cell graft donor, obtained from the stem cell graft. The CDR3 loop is CASSPPGQGSFRGYGYTF. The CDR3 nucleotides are TGTGCCAGCAGCCCCCCGGGACAGGGAAGTTTTCGAGGGTATGGCTACACCTTC.